This T cell receptor beta chain stems from a study of multiple sclerosis patients with progressive multifocal leukoencephalopathy. V lost 6 bases, J lost 7 bases, and 12 bases stayed unmatched. This CDR3 region has 16 residues. CDR1 is SSHAT and CDR2 is FNYEAQ in the germline V gene (reference sequence). Clones were read by immunoSEQ multiplex PCR, and TCRdb kept only the in-frame ones, dropping some. The table shows fewer than 35,000 clones, with over 75% occurring only once. The time point here: before natalizumab initiation. Sequenced input: PBMCs. The chain couples TRBV7-7 to TRBJ2-1; 10 bases map to TRBD1. The sequence was obtained from a human donor with multiple sclerosis. CDR3 in amino acids: CASSAGLGQGDNEQFF. CDR3 DNA: TGTGCCAGCAGTGCCGGCCTTGGACAGGGGGATAATGAGCAGTTCTTC.